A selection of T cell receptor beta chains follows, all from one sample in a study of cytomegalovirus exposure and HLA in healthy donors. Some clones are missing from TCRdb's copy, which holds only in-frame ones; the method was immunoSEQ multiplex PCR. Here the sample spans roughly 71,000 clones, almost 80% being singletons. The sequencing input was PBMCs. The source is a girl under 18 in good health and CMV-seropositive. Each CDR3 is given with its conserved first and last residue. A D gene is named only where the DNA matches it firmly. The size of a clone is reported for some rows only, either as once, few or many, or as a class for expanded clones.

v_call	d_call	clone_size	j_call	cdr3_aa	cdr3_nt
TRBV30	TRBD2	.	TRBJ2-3	CAWTRGSTDTQYF	TGTGCCTGGACGCGGGGGAGCACAGATACGCAGTATTTT
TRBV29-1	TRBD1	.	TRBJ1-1	CSTVTGANTEAFF	TGCAGCACCGTGACAGGGGCGAACACTGAAGCTTTCTTT
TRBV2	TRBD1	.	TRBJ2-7	CATPPRQGLPYEQYF	TGTGCCACCCCCCCTCGACAGGGCCTCCCCTACGAGCAGTACTTC
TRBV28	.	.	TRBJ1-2	CASSPTVVNYGYTF	TGTGCCAGCAGTCCGACAGTAGTTAACTATGGCTACACCTTC
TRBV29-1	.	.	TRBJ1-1	CSVKRRLRNTEAFF	TGCAGCGTTAAACGGCGGCTGCGAAACACTGAAGCTTTCTTT
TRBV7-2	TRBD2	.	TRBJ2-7	CASSLAVGSGSYEQYF	TGTGCCAGCAGCTTAGCCGTGGGTAGCGGGTCCTACGAGCAGTACTTC
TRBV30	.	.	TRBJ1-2	CAWFPPAGRYYGYTF	TGTGCCTGGTTCCCCCCGGCAGGGCGCTACTATGGCTACACCTTC
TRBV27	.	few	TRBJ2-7	CASSPLAGADEQYF	TGTGCCAGCAGTCCCCTGGCAGGGGCGGACGAGCAGTACTTC
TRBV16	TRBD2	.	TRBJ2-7	CASSPGLTYEQYF	TGTGCCAGCAGCCCGGGACTAACCTACGAGCAGTACTTC
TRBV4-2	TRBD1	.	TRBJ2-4	CASSQEDRDRVIQYF	TGTGCCAGCAGCCAAGAGGACAGGGACCGGGTCATTCAGTACTTC
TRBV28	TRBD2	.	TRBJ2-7	CASSSPTSGRNYEQYF	TGTGCCAGCAGTTCGCCGACTAGCGGGCGAAACTACGAGCAGTACTTC